This T cell receptor (beta chain) derives from a study of tumor and adjacent non-tumor tissue in lung cancer. Study findings and constraints: Normal lung showed higher cumulative top 100 clone frequency than tumor. Tumor TCR diversity, when higher, was linked to shorter survival.

Three rounds of nested PCR, following a modified ARM-PCR protocol, produced the TCRbeta library. One entry per CDR3 protein results from TCRdb running MiXCR on the multiplex PCR reads. The table records about 140,000 distinct CDR3 sequences, roughly 66% of them present only once. The template was RNA from unsorted bulk tissue. Newly diagnosed lung cancer patients had thoracic surgery in China, August–November 2014, without prior chemotherapy. This clonotype was picked up many times. Antigen specificity is unknown. This receptor was identified in a man in his sixties with small cell lung cancer. The sample comprised lung tumor tissue.

The CDR3, as DNA: TGTGCCAGCAGCAAATCAGGGGGCGCTTATTTCGGCTACACCTTC. Encoded protein: CASSKSGGAYFGYTF. The V gene is TRBV6-5, the J gene TRBJ1-2, with 8 positions matching TRBD1. The germline CDR1 and CDR2 sequences are MNHEY and SVGAGI. Trimming removed 6 bases from V and 8 bases from J; junction bases left unmatched: 14. CDR3 size: 15 residues.